This T cell receptor (beta chain) was recorded in a study of PD-1 blockade in classical Hodgkin lymphoma. There are a few counts of this clone. CDR3 size: 17 residues. Germline V lookup: CDR1 SEHNR, CDR2 FQNEAQ (reference sequence). Trimming took 2 bases from V and 3 from J, leaving 19 bases between them. Every patient experienced relapse after autologous stem cell transplantation, and brentuximab vedotin exposure varied. Researchers used magnetic negative selection to pull out pure CD4+ T cells from thawed PBMCs. Here immunoSEQ multiplex PCR was the method, and the copy in TCRdb shows in-frame clones only, minus some. The sample includes about 6,400 clones, nearly 80% of them seen just once.

Sequences were derived from CD4+ T cells from blood, sampled at baseline. The origin of this receptor is a human donor with classical Hodgkin lymphoma. This rearrangement joins TRBV7-9 to TRBJ1-1; possibly TRBD1 for D (6 bases). The CDR3 region is CASSLNSAGDVDTEAFF. Written as DNA, the CDR3 is TGTGCCAGCAGCTTAAATTCGGCAGGGGACGTTGACACTGAAGCTTTCTTT.